The entry that follows covers one T cell receptor beta chain sequence. The length of the CDR3 is 14 residues. CDR1 GTSNPN and CDR2 SVGIG come from the germline V gene (reference sequence). V was cut by 1 base and J by 0 bases, with 10 bases left in between. Authors' data handling: Reference gene primer amplification yielded estimated nucleated cell counts. Libraries were prepared by immunoSEQ multiplex PCR; TCRdb keeps only in-frame clonotypes and omits some of them. V, J and clone size are those of that table, while D and trimming were read from the DNA. Among about 300,000 clones listed, 90% were seen once. This sample was included in a study of blood T cell repertoires in COVID-19. On the study more broadly: The United States, Italy and Spain supplied acute and convalescent COVID-19 samples. From T cells, B-cell-depleted T cells, or PBMCs came the material, which was cDNA or gDNA.

The specimen sequenced was peripheral blood. The rearrangement uses TRBV30 and TRBJ2-7; TRBD2 might be the D (6 bases). This clonotype was obtained from a woman between 25 and 40 years old with COVID-19, enrolled during active disease. This CDR3 is CAWSAGLNSYEQYF. The CDR3, as DNA: TGTGCCTGGAGTGCGGGACTGAACTCCTACGAGCAGTACTTC.